The 9 T cell receptor beta chains in this list originate from one sample, sequenced in a study of shared clonotypes between healthy human individuals. Produced via immunoSEQ multiplex PCR; TCRdb's table is partial and in-frame only. The sample contains over 750,000 clones, about 96% of which appear only once. Positive CCR7 selection of CD45RO-negative cells yielded the naive CD8 cells, and terminally differentiated effector memory CD45RA+ cells were excluded. The source material was naive CD8+ T cells sorted from blood. The origin of the receptors is a man aged 25 to 40 in good health.

The chain couples TRBV19 to TRBJ2-7; D might be TRBD2 (5 bases). CDR1 and CDR2 (germline): LNHDA, SQIVND (reference sequence). V was trimmed by 10 bases and J by 1 base, leaving 17 bases between them. The CDR3 sequence is 14 residues long. The CDR3 loop is CATSPRAGSYEQYF. The DNA for the CDR3 is TGTGCCACCTCCCCCCGGGCGGGTTCCTACGAGCAGTACTTC.

The chain employs TRBV25-1 and TRBJ1-2, with D perhaps matching TRBD1 (5 bases). Trimming took off 10 bases at V and 6 bases at J, with 15 bases between the two ends. CDR3 length: 12 amino acids. The germline CDR1 and CDR2 sequences are MGHDK and SYGVNS. DNA of the CDR3: TGTGCCATCTGGACGGGAGGGGATGGCTACACCTTC. Translation: CAIWTGGDGYTF.

The rearrangement uses TRBV19 and TRBJ1-5, with no clear D. Trimming shortened V by 2 bases and J by 6 bases, and 8 bases separated the two germline ends. Looked up from germline, CDR1 is LNHDA and CDR2 is SQIVND (reference sequence). The CDR3 is 13 residues long. CDR3 protein: CASSIMSVQPQHF. Written as DNA, the CDR3 is TGTGCCAGTAGTATAATGTCGGTTCAGCCCCAGCATTTT.

A note on this clone: Other DNA sequences in this specimen translate into the identical CDR3. The CDR3 DNA follows: TGTGCCAGCAGCTCGGGGACTAGCGGAGGGTACGAGCAGTACTTC. Translation gives CASSSGTSGGYEQYF. This rearrangement joins TRBV9 to TRBJ2-7, with 11 bases identical to TRBD2. V lost 4 bases to trimming and J lost 4 bases; unmatched junction nucleotides: 7. Germline CDR1 and CDR2: SGDLS and YYNGEE. The CDR3 totals 15 residues.

The genes are TRBV4-1 and TRBJ1-1; 8 bases are a match to TRBD1. Per germline, CDR1 MGHRA and CDR2 YSYEKL. The V gene end was trimmed by 0 bases and the J gene end by 4 bases; junction bases not matched to a gene: 4. The CDR3 has 15 residues. In nucleotides, the CDR3 is TGCGCCAGCAGCCAAGAGACAGGGGCCCCCACTGAAGCTTTCTTT. Its protein is CASSQETGAPTEAFF.

J is TRBJ2-7 and V is TRBV30; 10 bases are shared with TRBD1. This CDR3 spans 12 amino acids. Trimming at V came to 8 bases and at J to 5 bases, leaving 6 bases not matched to a gene. Germline-derived CDR1 and CDR2 are GTSNPN and SVGIG (reference sequence). CDR3 nucleotides: TGTGCCGGGCCCGGGACAGGGGACGAGCAGTACTTC. The encoded protein is CAGPGTGDEQYF.

This chain joins TRBV18 and TRBJ2-1, with TRBD2 matching over 7 bases. The junction had 10 bases not matched to a gene; V was cut back by 1 base and J by 4 bases. Germline V gene sequence: CDR1 KGHSH, CDR2 LQKENI. The CDR3 spans 17 residues. The DNA of the CDR3 is TGTGCCAGCTCACCACTTGGCCTAGCGGAACTTTACAATGAGCAGTTCTTC. As protein: CASSPLGLAELYNEQFF.

The chain recombines TRBV6-5 with TRBJ1-2, with D maybe TRBD1 (5 bases). This CDR3 comprises 14 residues. In germline, CDR1 is MNHEY, CDR2 SVGAGI. Trimming took 5 bases from V and 3 from J, leaving 13 bases between them. The CDR3: CASSGRARDYGYTF. Here the CDR3 DNA reads TGTGCCAGCAGTGGCAGGGCGAGAGACTATGGCTACACCTTC.

The chain links TRBV11-2 to TRBJ2-1; D may be TRBD1 or TRBD2 (5 bases each). CDR3 length equals 13 residues. The germline gives CDR1 SGHAT, CDR2 FQNNGV. V shed 8 bases and J shed 5 bases, with 13 bases lying between them. The CDR3 coding sequence is TGTGCCAGCTATGATGGGGGTCACAATGAGCAGTTCTTC. It specifies CASYDGGHNEQFF.